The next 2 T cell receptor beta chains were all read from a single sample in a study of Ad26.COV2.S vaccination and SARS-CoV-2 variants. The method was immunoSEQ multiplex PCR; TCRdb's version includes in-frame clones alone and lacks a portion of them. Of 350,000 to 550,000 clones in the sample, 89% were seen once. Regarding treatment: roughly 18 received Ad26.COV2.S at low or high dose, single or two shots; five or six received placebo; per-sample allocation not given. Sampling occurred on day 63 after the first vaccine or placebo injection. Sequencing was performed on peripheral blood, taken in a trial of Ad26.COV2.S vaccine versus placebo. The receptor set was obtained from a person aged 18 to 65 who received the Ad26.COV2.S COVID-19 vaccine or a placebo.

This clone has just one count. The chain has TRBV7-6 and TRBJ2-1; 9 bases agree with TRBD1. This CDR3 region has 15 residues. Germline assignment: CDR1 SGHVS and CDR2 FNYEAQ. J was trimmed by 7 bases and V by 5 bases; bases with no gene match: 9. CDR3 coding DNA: TGTGCCAGCAGCCTAGACAGGGGGAGCCCTAATGAGCAGTTCTTC. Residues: CASSLDRGSPNEQFF. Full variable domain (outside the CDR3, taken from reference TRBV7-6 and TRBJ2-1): GAGVSQSPRYKVTKRGQDVALRCDPISGHVSLYWYRQALGQGPEFLTYFNYEAQQDKSGLPNDRFSAERPEGSISTLTIQRTEQRDSAMYRCASSLDRGSPNEQFFGPGTRLTVL.

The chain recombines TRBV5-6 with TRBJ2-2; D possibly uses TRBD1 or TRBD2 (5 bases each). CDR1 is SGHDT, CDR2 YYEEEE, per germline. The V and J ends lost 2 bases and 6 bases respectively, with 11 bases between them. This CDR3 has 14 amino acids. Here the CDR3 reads CASSFGLGAGELFF. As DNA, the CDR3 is TGTGCCAGCAGCTTTGGGCTGGGGGCCGGGGAGCTGTTTTTT. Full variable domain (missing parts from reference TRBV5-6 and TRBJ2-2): DAGVTQSPTHLIKTRGQQVTLRCSPKSGHDTVSWYQQALGQGPQFIFQYYEEEERQRGNFPDRFSGHQFPNYSSELNVNALLLGDSALYLCASSFGLGAGELFFGEGSRLTVL.